This T cell receptor (beta chain) was retrieved from a study of cytomegalovirus exposure and HLA in healthy donors. Study-level findings and limits: It was confirmed in vitro that a few of the CMV-associated chains were specific for CMV antigens.

The PCR contained 60 Vbeta and 13 Jbeta primers. This table comes from immunoSEQ multiplex PCR, and its TCRdb copy is limited to in-frame clones, with some not included. The table shows roughly 250,000 clones, with 80% occurring only once. The CDR3 consists of 13 residues. Trimming cost V 4 bases and J 3 bases; bases outside gene matches: 3. The germline CDR1 and CDR2 sequences are SGHRS and YFSETQ. This clone was counted between two and nine times. The target antigen is unknown. This chain connects TRBV5-1 to TRBJ2-5; 7 bases are shared with TRBD1. The origin of this receptor is a girl aged 2-10 years in good health and CMV-seronegative. The sequenced material came from PBMCs. The CDR3, as DNA: TGCGCCAGCAGCCGAGGGACAGAAGAGACCCAGTACTTC. It specifies CASSRGTEETQYF.